The entry below describes one T cell receptor beta chain. Its specificity is not known. The CDR3 has 16 residues. The V gene lost 0 bases and the J gene lost 2 bases, with 12 bases spanning the gap. Germline V lookup: CDR1 SGDLS, CDR2 YYNGEE. This record comes from a study of CD8+ T cells in alopecia areata. On the study more broadly: The drug, oral tofacitinib, was given to treated patients at 5 to 10 mg twice daily. The drug, tofacitinib, lasted 6 to 18 months, followed by 6 months off drug. Study observations and caveats: Tofacitinib significantly decreased scalp clonality and expanded CD8+ clones among top 100.

Treatment indicated: oral pan-JAK inhibitor, 5-10 mg twice daily. As part of sample collection, lesional scalp punch biopsies and peripheral blood were taken from alopecia areata patients. TCR sequencing used cDNA made by reverse transcription of extracted RNA. Some clones are missing from TCRdb's copy, which holds only in-frame ones; the method was immunoSEQ multiplex PCR. Of about 70,000 clones in the sample, approximately 28% were seen once. This specimen was CD8+ T cells sorted from blood, taken at week 4, from a patient treated with tofacitinib. The chain employs TRBV9 and TRBJ1-3; the D gene is possibly TRBD1 (6 bases). This receptor was obtained from a human donor with alopecia areata. CDR3 in DNA: TGTGCCAGCAGCGTAGCTCTGTCAGGGGCTGGAAACACCATATATTTT. Translating it yields CASSVALSGAGNTIYF.